This T cell receptor (beta chain) was sequenced in a study of CD4 T cells in relation to SARS-CoV-2 and coronaviruses. Points on this clone: Its antigen is currently unknown.

Trimming shortened V by 6 bases and J by 0 bases, and 15 bases separated the two germline ends. CDR1 MDHEN and CDR2 SYDVKM come from the germline V gene. This CDR3 is 17 amino acids long. Unexposed donor CD4+ T cells date from about 2011-2018, before the COVID-19 pandemic. CD4+ T cells were isolated from the cells after roughly 11 days of culture. Data came from immunoSEQ multiplex PCR; TCRdb stores just in-frame clones and leaves some out. The data contain roughly 14,000 clones, 75% to 85% of them singletons. This sequence was found in a human donor in good health. The J gene is TRBJ1-6, the V gene TRBV28, with D unresolved. The material sequenced was CD4+ T cells from PBMCs, cultured in vitro. CDR3 residues: CASRPDILSSYNSPLHF. The CDR3 nucleotides read TGTGCCAGCAGACCAGACATTCTGAGCTCCTATAATTCACCCCTCCACTTT.